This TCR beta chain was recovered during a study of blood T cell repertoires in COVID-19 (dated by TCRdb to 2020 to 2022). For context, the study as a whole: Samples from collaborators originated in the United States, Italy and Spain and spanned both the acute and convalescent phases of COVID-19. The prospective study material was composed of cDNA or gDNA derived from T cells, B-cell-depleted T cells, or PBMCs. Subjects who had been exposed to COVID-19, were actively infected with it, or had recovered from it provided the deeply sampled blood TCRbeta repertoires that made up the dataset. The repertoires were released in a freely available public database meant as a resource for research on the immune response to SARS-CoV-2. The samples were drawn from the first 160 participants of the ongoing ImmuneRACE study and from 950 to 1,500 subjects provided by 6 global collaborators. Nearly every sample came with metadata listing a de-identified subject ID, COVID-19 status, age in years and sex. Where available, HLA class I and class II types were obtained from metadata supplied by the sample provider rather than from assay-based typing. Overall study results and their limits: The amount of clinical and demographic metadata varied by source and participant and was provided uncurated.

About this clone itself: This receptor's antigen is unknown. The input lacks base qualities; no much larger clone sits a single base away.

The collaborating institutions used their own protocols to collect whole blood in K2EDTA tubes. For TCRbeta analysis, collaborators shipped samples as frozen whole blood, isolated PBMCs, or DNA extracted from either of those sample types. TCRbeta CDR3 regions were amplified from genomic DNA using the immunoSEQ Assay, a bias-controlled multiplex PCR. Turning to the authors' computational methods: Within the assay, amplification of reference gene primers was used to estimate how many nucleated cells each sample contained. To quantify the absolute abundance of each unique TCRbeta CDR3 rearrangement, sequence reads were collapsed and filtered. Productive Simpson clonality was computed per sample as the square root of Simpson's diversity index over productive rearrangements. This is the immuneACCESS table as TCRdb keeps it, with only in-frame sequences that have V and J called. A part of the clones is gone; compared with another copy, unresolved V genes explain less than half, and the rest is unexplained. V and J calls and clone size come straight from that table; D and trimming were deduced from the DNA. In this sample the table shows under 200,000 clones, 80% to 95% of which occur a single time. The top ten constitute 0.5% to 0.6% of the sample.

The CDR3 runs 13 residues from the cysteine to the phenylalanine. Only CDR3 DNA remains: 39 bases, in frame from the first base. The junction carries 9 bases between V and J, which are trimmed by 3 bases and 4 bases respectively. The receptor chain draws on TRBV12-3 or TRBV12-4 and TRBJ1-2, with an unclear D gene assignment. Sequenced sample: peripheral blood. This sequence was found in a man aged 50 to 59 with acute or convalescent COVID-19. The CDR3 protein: CASSFGTIYGYTF. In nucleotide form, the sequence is TGTGCCAGCAGTTTTGGCACCATCTATGGCTACACCTTC.